A single T cell receptor (beta chain) is shown here with its context. The antigen is undetermined. TCRdb itself ran the RT-PCR reads through MiXCR, one entry per CDR3 protein. Found here are 650,000 or so distinct CDR3 sequences, 14% of them singletons; the top ten hold 6% to 9.5%. There are 13 residues in the CDR3. In germline, CDR1 is MNHNY, CDR2 SVGAGI (reference sequence). With 5 bases removed from V and 1 base from J, the gap between germline ends came to 7 bases. The record originates from a study of response to subunit inactivated influenza vaccine. General study findings and limits: Every seasonal influenza vaccination brings in few new T cells, the authors suggested.

The clonotype was recovered from a man aged 50 or older who received an inactivated influenza vaccine. The sequenced sample was PBMCs from blood, obtained 14 to 15 days before vaccination. The J gene is TRBJ2-3, the V gene TRBV6-6, with D unclear. CDR3 sequence (DNA): TGTGCCAGCAGTGGCCTGCGCACAGATACGCAGTATTTT. It codes for CASSGLRTDTQYF.